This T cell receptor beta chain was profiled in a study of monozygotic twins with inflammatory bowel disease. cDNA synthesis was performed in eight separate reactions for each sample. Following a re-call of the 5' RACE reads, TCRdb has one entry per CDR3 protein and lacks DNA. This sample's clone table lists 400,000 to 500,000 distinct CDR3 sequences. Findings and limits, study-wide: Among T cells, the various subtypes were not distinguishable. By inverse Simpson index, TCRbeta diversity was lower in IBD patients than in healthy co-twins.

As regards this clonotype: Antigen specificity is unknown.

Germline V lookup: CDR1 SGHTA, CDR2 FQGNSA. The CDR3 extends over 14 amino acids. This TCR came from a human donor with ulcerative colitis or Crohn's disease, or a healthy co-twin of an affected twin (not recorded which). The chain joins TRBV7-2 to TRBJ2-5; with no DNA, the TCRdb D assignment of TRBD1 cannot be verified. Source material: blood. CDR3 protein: CASSPPPREETQYF. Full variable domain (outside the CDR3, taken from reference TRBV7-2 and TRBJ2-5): GAGVSQSPSNKVTEKGKDVELRCDPISGHTALYWYRQSLGQGLEFLIYFQGNSAPDKSGLPSDRFSAERTGGSVSTLTIQRTQQEDSAVYLCASSPPPREETQYFGPGTRLLVL.